This T cell receptor (beta chain) originates from a study of blood T cell repertoires in COVID-19. Whole-study context: The samples span acute and convalescent COVID-19 from the United States, Italy and Spain. PBMCs, B-cell-depleted T cells, or T cells were the source of the cDNA or gDNA that made up the material.

This CDR3 is 15 amino acids long. With 2 bases clipped from V and 4 bases from J, the junction kept 7 bases outside the gene matches. CDR1 is GTSNPN, CDR2 SVGIG, per germline (reference sequence). As handled by the study authors: Reference gene primer amplification gave nucleated cell count estimates. The method was immunoSEQ multiplex PCR; TCRdb's version includes in-frame clones alone and lacks a portion of them. That table supplies the V and J calls and clone size; D and trimming were determined from the DNA. Seen here are approximately 200,000 clones, approximately 81% observed once, and the top ten hold roughly 2.8%.

The rearrangement uses TRBV30 and TRBJ2-5; 10 bases match TRBD2. The receptor comes from a man aged 50 to 59 who had recovered from COVID-19. The sequenced sample was peripheral blood. CDR3 coding DNA: TGTGCCTGGAGTAGCGGGAGGGGAACTGGAGAGACCCAGTACTTC. The encoded protein is CAWSSGRGTGETQYF.